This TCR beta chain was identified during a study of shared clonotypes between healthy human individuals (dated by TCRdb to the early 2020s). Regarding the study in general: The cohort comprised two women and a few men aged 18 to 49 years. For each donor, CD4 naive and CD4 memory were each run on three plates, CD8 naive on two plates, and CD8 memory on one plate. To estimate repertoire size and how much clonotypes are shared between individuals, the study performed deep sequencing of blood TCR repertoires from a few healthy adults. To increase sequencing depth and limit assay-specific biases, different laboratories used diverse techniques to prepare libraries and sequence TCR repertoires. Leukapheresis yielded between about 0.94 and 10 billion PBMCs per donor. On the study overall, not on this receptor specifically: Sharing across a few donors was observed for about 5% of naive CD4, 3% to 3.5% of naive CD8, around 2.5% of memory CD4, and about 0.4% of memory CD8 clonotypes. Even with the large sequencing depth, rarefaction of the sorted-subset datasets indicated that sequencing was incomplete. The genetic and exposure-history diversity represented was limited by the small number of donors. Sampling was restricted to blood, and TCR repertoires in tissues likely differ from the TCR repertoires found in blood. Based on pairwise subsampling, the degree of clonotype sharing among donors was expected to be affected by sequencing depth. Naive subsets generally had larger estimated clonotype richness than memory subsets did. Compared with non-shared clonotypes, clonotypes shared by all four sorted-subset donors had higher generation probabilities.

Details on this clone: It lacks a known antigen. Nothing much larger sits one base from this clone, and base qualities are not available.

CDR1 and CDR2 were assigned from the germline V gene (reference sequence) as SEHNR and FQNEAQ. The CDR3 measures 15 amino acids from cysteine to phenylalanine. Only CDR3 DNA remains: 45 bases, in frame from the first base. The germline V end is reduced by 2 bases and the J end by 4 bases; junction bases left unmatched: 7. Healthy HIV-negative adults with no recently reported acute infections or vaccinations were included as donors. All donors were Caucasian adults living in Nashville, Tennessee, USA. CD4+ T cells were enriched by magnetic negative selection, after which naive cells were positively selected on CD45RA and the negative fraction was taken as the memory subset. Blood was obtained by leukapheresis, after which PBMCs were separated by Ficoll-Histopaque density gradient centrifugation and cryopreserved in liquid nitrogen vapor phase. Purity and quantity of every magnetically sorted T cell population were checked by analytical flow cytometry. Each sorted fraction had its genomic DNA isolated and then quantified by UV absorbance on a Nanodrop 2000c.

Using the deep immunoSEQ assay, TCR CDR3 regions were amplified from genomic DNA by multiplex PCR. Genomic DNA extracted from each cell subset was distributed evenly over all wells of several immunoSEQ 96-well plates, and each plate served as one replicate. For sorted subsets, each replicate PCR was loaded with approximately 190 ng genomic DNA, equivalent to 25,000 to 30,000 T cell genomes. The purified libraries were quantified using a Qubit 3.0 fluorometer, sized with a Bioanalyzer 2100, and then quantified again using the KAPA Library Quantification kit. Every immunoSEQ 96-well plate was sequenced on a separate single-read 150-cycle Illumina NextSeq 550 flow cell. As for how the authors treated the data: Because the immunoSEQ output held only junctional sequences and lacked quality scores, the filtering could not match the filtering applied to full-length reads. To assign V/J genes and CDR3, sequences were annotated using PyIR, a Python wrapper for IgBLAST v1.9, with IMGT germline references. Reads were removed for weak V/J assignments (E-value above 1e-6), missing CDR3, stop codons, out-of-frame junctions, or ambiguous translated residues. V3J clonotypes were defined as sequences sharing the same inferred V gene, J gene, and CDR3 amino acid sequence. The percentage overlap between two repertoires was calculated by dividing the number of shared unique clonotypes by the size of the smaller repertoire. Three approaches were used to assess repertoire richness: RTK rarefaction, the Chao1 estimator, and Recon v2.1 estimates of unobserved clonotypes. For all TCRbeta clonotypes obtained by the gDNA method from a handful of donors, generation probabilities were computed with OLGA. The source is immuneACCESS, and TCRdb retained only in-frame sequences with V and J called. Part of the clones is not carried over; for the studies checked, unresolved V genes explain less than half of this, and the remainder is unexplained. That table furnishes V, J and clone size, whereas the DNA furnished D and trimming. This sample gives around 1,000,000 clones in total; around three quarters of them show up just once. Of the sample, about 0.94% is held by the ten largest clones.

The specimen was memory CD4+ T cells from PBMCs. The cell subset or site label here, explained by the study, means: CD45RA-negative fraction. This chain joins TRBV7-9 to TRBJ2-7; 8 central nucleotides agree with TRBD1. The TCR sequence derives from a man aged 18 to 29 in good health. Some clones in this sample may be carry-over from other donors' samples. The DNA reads TGTGCCAGCAGCTTAAGTGGGACAGGATTTTACGAGCAGTACTTC. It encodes CASSLSGTGFYEQYF.